A selection of T cell receptor beta chains follows, all from one sample in a study of Graves' ophthalmopathy and Graves' hyperthyroidism. TCRdb reprocessed the multiplex PCR reads via MiXCR and lists one record per CDR3 protein. Among just over 600,000 distinct CDR3 sequences listed, roughly 20% were seen once. The sequenced sample was peripheral blood. Receptors originate from a woman aged 18 to 35 with stable Graves' hyperthyroidism. Some clones in this sample may be carry-over from other donors' samples. The CDR3 runs from the conserved cysteine through the conserved F or W. Fields, in order: clone size, V gene, D gene, J gene, CDR3 protein, CDR3 DNA. A D gene is named only where the DNA matches it firmly. Clone size appears in some rows only: once, few, many, or a class for an expanded clone.

many,TRBV12-3/TRBV12-4,.,TRBJ2-6,CASIPTTKPGANVLTF,TGTGCCAGCATTCCCACGACCAAGCCTGGGGCCAACGTCCTGACTTTC
.,TRBV18,.,TRBJ2-2,CASSPYLGRTNTGELFF,TGTGCCAGCTCACCGTATTTAGGACGTACGAACACCGGGGAGCTGTTTTTT
many,TRBV11-1,.,TRBJ1-2,CASRDGGFYGYTF,TGTGCCAGCAGAGACGGGGGTTTCTATGGCTACACCTTC
many,TRBV2,.,TRBJ1-1,CASKWVVNTEAFF,TGTGCCAGCAAGTGGGTTGTGAACACTGAAGCTTTCTTT
many,TRBV6-1,.,TRBJ1-2,CANSVTDYGYTF,TGTGCCAACAGTGTTACAGACTATGGCTACACCTTC
many,TRBV27,TRBD1,TRBJ2-7,CASSPIDRDEQYF,TGTGCCAGCAGTCCAATTGACAGGGACGAGCAGTACTTC
.,TRBV19,.,TRBJ2-5,CASSSTQDPPRETQYF,TGTGCCAGTAGTTCAACACAGGACCCCCCGCGAGAGACCCAGTACTTC
many,TRBV15,.,TRBJ1-1,CATSRDRAARAGTEAFF,TGTGCCACCAGCAGAGATCGGGCAGCTAGGGCGGGTACTGAAGCTTTCTTT
many,TRBV6-1,.,TRBJ1-2,CASSEGGSYGYTF,TGTGCCAGCAGTGAGGGAGGGTCCTATGGCTACACCTTC
.,TRBV19,.,TRBJ1-6,CASSQSATGSYNSPLHF,TGTGCCAGTAGCCAATCGGCGACAGGTTCCTATAATTCACCCCTCCACTTT
few,TRBV7-8,TRBD1,TRBJ2-7,CASSLEGTGYKQYF,TGTGCCAGCAGCTTAGAGGGGACAGGGTATAAGCAGTACTTC
many,TRBV12-3/TRBV12-4,TRBD2,TRBJ2-5,CASSFGGEGTQYF,TGTGCCAGCAGTTTTGGAGGGGAGGGGACCCAGTACTTC
many,TRBV7-2,TRBD1,TRBJ2-7,CASSLTPTGTYEQYF,TGTGCCAGCAGCTTAACGCCGACAGGGACCTACGAGCAGTACTTC
many,TRBV12-5,.,TRBJ1-1,CASGLVSGPEAFF,TGTGCTAGTGGTTTGGTCTCAGGCCCTGAAGCTTTCTTT
many,TRBV12-3/TRBV12-4,TRBD1,TRBJ1-5,CASSWTGSNQPQHF,TGTGCCAGCAGTTGGACAGGTAGCAATCAGCCCCAGCATTTT
many,TRBV7-2,TRBD2,TRBJ2-7,CASSGTAGYGYEQYF,TGTGCCAGCAGCGGTACAGCGGGATATGGCTACGAGCAGTACTTC
many,TRBV12-3/TRBV12-4,.,TRBJ1-1,CASTPGHGSAEAFF,TGTGCCAGCACTCCGGGACACGGAAGCGCTGAAGCTTTCTTT
many,TRBV19,.,TRBJ1-1,CASSPPDRLNTEAFF,TGTGCCAGTAGCCCACCGGACCGATTGAACACTGAAGCTTTCTTT
.,TRBV27,.,TRBJ2-7,CASSPLRQSPEQYF,TGTGCCAGCAGTCCCCTGCGACAGTCCCCCGAGCAGTACTTC
many,TRBV19,.,TRBJ1-2,CAGKTGKGGYTF,TGTGCCGGAAAAACAGGAAAGGGAGGCTACACCTTC
many,TRBV13,.,TRBJ1-6,CASSLEGWGSANSPLHF,TGTGCCAGCAGCTTAGAGGGGTGGGGGTCGGCCAATTCACCCCTCCACTTT
many,TRBV7-9,.,TRBJ2-7,CASSRVGGEQYF,TGTGCCAGCAGCCGAGTTGGTGGCGAGCAGTACTTC
many,TRBV6-1,TRBD1,TRBJ1-2,CASGSGQLYGYTF,TGTGCCAGCGGATCGGGACAGCTGTATGGCTACACCTTC
.,TRBV6-4,TRBD1,TRBJ1-5,CASSALGTGDYSNQPQHF,TGTGCCAGCAGTGCTCTCGGGACAGGGGATTATAGCAATCAGCCCCAGCATTTT
few,TRBV28,.,TRBJ2-7,CASSLLEAFRYEQYF,TGTGCCAGCAGTTTATTGGAGGCTTTCCGCTACGAGCAGTACTTC
.,TRBV9,TRBD2,TRBJ2-5,CASSVGGGRAEETQYF,TGTGCCAGCAGCGTCGGGGGCGGGAGGGCCGAGGAGACCCAGTACTTC
many,TRBV19,.,TRBJ1-1,CASSMSTSGGNTEAFF,TGTGCCAGTAGTATGTCGACGTCGGGGGGAAACACTGAAGCTTTCTTT
.,TRBV27,.,TRBJ2-5,CVSSPGGPGETQYF,TGTGTCAGCAGTCCCGGAGGGCCAGGAGAGACCCAGTACTTC
.,TRBV2,.,TRBJ1-1,CASERQAGVLVTEAFF,TGTGCCAGCGAAAGACAGGCGGGGGTATTGGTCACTGAAGCTTTCTTT
.,TRBV7-2,.,TRBJ2-5,CASSLDGHTQETQYF,TGTGCCAGCAGCTTAGACGGGCACACTCAAGAGACCCAGTACTTC
many,TRBV28,TRBD1,TRBJ1-1,CASREGQGTAEAFF,TGTGCCAGCAGAGAGGGACAGGGGACGGCTGAAGCTTTCTTT
many,TRBV7-9,.,TRBJ1-6,CASTPPGSNSPLHF,TGTGCCAGCACCCCCCCCGGGTCGAATTCACCCCTCCACTTT
many,TRBV6-1,.,TRBJ2-7,CASSVEGTGYEQYF,TGTGCCAGCAGTGTGGAGGGAACGGGTTACGAGCAGTACTTC